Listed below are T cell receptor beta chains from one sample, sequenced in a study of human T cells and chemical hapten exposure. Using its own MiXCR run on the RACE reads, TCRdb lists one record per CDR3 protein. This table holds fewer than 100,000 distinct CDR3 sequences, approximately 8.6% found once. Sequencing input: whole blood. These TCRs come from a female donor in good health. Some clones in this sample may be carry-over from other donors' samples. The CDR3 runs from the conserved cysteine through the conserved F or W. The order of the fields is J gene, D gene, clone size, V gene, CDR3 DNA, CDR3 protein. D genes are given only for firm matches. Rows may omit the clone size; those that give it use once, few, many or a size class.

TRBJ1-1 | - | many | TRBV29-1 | TGCAGCGTTGTTTGGGGCACTGAAGCTTTCTTT | CSVVWGTEAFF
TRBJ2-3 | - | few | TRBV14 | TGTGCCAGCAGCCAAGATCCGCCAGGGGCAGATACGCAGTATTTT | CASSQDPPGADTQYF
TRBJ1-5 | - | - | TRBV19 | TGTGCCATCTCAGATTACAATCAGCCCCAGCATTTT | CAISDYNQPQHF
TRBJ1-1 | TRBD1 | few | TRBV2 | TGTGCCAGCAGTCAACAGGGGGCACGGGCTGAAGCTTTCTTT | CASSQQGARAEAFF
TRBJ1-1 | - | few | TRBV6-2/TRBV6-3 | TGTGCCAGCAGCCCCTTGTACGTGACTGAAGCTTTCTTT | CASSPLYVTEAFF
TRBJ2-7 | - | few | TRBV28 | TGTGCCAGCAGTTTAAGTGCCGGCGAGCAGTACTTC | CASSLSAGEQYF
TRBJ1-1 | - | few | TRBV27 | TGTGCCAGCAGTCTCCTTGGAGAAGGCGGAGCTTTCTTT | CASSLLGEGGAFF
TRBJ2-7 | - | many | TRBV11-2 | TGTGCCAGCAGCCCAGTAAGGGTATTCCCCTACGAGCAGTACTTC | CASSPVRVFPYEQYF
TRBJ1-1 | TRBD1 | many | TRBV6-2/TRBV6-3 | TGTGCCAGCAGGGTCAGGGGGCGGGAAACTGAAGCTTTCTTT | CASRVRGRETEAFF
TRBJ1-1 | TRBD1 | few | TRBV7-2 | TGTGCCAGCAGCTACCCAGGGGGCGCCCCGGACACTGAAGCTTTCTTT | CASSYPGGAPDTEAFF
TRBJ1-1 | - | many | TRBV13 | TGTGCCAGCAGCCCAGAACGGAGGATGACTGAAGCTTTCTTT | CASSPERRMTEAFF
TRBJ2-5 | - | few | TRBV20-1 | TGCAGTGCTAGAGACCCCTTACAAGAGACCCAGTACTTC | CSARDPLQETQYF
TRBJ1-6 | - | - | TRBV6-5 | TGTGCCAGCAGTTACGGTGGCCCCCTCCACTTT | CASSYGGPLHF
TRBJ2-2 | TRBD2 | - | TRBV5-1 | TGCGCCAGCAGCTGGACTAGCGGGGAGACCGGGGAGCTGTTTTTT | CASSWTSGETGELFF
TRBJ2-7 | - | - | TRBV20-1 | TGCGGTGCTAGAGGTGCCGGACAGAGCTCCTACGAGCAGTACTTC | CGARGAGQSSYEQYF
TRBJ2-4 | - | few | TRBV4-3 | TGCGCCAGCAGCCAAGATCGGGCAGGTCCCCTAGCCAAAAACATTCAGTACTTC | CASSQDRAGPLAKNIQYF